A single sample gave rise to the 9 T cell receptor beta chains below, sequenced in a study of T cells in localized non-small cell lung cancer. Repertoires were generated with immunoSEQ multiplex PCR, while TCRdb's copy carries only in-frame clones and drops some. This sample has roughly 35,000 clones, with roughly 88% found just once. Sample: peripheral blood, taken before any cancer treatment. Receptors originate from a woman between 35 and 75 years old with stage I lung adenocarcinoma.

The chain uses TRBV7-9 and TRBJ2-1; 10 bases map to TRBD2. The CDR3 sequence is 16 residues long. The V and J ends lost 6 bases and 3 bases, in that order; junction bases with no gene match: 8. The V gene's germline CDR1 is SEHNR and CDR2 FQNEAQ (reference sequence). The CDR3, as DNA: TGTGCCAGCAGTTTACTAGCGGGACCCCGCTACAATGAGCAGTTCTTC. Protein: CASSLLAGPRYNEQFF.

This chain uses TRBV30 with TRBJ1-1, with a weak D call TRBD1 (6 bases). Germline assignment: CDR1 GTSNPN and CDR2 SVGIG (reference sequence). Trimming cost V 7 bases and J 2 bases, with 11 bases left between them. CDR3 size: 12 residues. DNA for the CDR3: TGTGCCTCGATACAGGGAAACACTGAAGCTTTCTTT. This gives the protein CASIQGNTEAFF.

This chain links TRBV5-8 with TRBJ2-7, with a tentative D call TRBD2 (5 bases). Germline CDR1 reads SGHTS; CDR2 reads YDEGEE. Trimming shortened V by 4 bases and J by 4 bases, and 12 bases separated the two germline ends. CDR3 length: 13 amino acids. The CDR3 here is CASSLEDWYEQYF. CDR3 bases: TGTGCCAGCAGCCTGGAGGATTGGTACGAGCAGTACTTC.

The V and J genes are TRBV5-1 and TRBJ2-5; D call uncertain. CDR1 is SGHRS, CDR2 YFSETQ, per germline. The ends were cut back, 0 bases at V and 5 bases at J, with 14 bases in the middle. CDR3 length equals 15 residues. The CDR3 reads CASSLAHARPETQYF. The CDR3 DNA follows: TGCGCCAGCAGCTTGGCCCACGCCCGGCCGGAGACCCAGTACTTC.

J is TRBJ1-1 and V is TRBV11-1, with TRBD1 as a possible D gene (6 bases). Looked up from germline, CDR1 is SGHAT and CDR2 is FQDESV (reference sequence). Trimming removed 1 base at V and 7 bases at J, with 13 bases between. There are 14 residues in the CDR3. CDR3 sequence (DNA): TGTGCCAGCAGCTTAGGAGGGGGGTATGGTGAAGCTTTCTTT. Residues: CASSLGGGYGEAFF.

This chain uses TRBV6-6 with TRBJ1-5; D not certain. This CDR3 has 12 residues. V gave up 2 bases and J gave up 11 bases, with 10 bases separating them. CDR1 and CDR2 from the germline V gene are MNHNY and SVGAGI (reference sequence). The chain's CDR3 is CASSYSSVAQHF. As DNA, the CDR3 is TGTGCCAGCAGTTACAGCTCGGTCGCCCAGCATTTT.

V gene TRBV19 combines with J gene TRBJ2-7; D possibly matches TRBD1 or TRBD2 (5 bases each). V was shortened by 2 bases and J by 2 bases, with 19 bases between the two germline ends. The CDR3 sequence is 17 residues long. The germline V gene encodes CDR1 LNHDA and CDR2 SQIVND (reference sequence). The CDR3 sequence: CASSIWGPAGSAYEQYF. The CDR3 nucleotides read TGTGCCAGTAGTATATGGGGTCCGGCAGGGAGCGCCTACGAGCAGTACTTC.

This chain uses TRBV27 with TRBJ1-2; TRBD1 might be the D (5 bases). Looked up from germline, CDR1 is MNHEY and CDR2 is SMNVEV (reference sequence). V was trimmed by 3 bases and J by 4 bases, leaving 9 bases between them. This CDR3 region has 13 residues. CDR3 in amino acids: CASSFGGPYGYTF. DNA for the CDR3: TGTGCCAGCAGTTTTGGGGGTCCCTATGGCTACACCTTC.

V usage is TRBV19 and J usage is TRBJ2-1; TRBD2 aligns across 9 bases. V lost 8 bases, J lost 0 bases, and 5 bases stayed unmatched. There are 15 residues in the CDR3. Germline CDR1 LNHDA, CDR2 SQIVND (reference sequence). In DNA form, the CDR3 reads TGTGCCAGTTACTCTAGCGGGGACTCCTACAATGAGCAGTTCTTC. Translating it yields CASYSSGDSYNEQFF.